This passage covers 28 T cell receptor beta chains from one sample sequenced in a study of beta chain features in type 1 diabetes. Expressed TCRB transcripts were sequenced because the entire RNA isolate underwent reverse transcription. Data came from immunoSEQ multiplex PCR; TCRdb stores just in-frame clones and leaves some out. The data show about 250,000 clones, 13% to 15% seen once. Sequenced input: naive CD4+ T cells from blood. The receptors originated from a woman between 40 and 50 years old in good health.

This clone appeared a few times. The V gene is TRBV10-2, the J gene TRBJ2-3; 9 nucleotides line up with TRBD2. In germline, CDR1 is WSHSY, CDR2 SAAADI. V shed 6 bases, J shed 1 base, and the junction held 5 bases outside the gene matches. This CDR3 has 15 amino acids. This CDR3 is CASRLAGARTDTQYF. In DNA, the CDR3 is TGCGCCAGCAGGTTAGCGGGGGCCCGCACAGATACGCAGTATTTT.

The chain is built from TRBV29-1 and TRBJ1-4, with D unclear. CDR1 SQVTM and CDR2 ANQGSEA come from the germline V gene. Between the trimmed V and J ends, which lost 4 bases and 0 bases, there was a span of 15 bases. The CDR3 is 16 amino acids. In nucleotides, the CDR3 is TGCAGCGTTGTAGATGGCCAGGTAGCAACTAATGAAAAACTGTTTTTT. As protein: CSVVDGQVATNEKLFF.

This clone was seen a few times. V and J are TRBV11-1 and TRBJ1-2; TRBD1 matches 8 bases. V shed 1 base, J shed 4 bases, and the junction held 5 bases outside the gene matches. CDR1 and CDR2 (germline): SGHAT, FQDESV (reference sequence). CDR3 length: 15 amino acids. CDR3 DNA: TGTGCCAGCAGCTTAGACGGACAGGGTTCCTATGGCTACACCTTC. Its protein product is CASSLDGQGSYGYTF.

This chain joins TRBV18 and TRBJ2-3; no reliable D call. Germline lookup yields CDR1 KGHSH and CDR2 LQKENI. V gave up 3 bases and J gave up 3 bases, with 7 bases separating them. The length of the CDR3 is 13 residues. CDR3 coding DNA: TGTGCCAGCTCACCCCCAATGACAGATACGCAGTATTTT. It codes for CASSPPMTDTQYF.

This chain uses TRBV9 with TRBJ2-5, with a tentative D call TRBD2 (6 bases). Deletions cut 6 bases from V and 1 base from J, with 16 bases between. Germline lookup yields CDR1 SGDLS and CDR2 YYNGEE. CDR3 length equals 15 residues. For the CDR3, the DNA is TGTGCCAGCACCCCGGCGGGGCTATCCCAAGAGACCCAGTACTTC. This translates into CASTPAGLSQETQYF. The full variable domain, with the rest looked up from reference TRBV9 and TRBJ2-5, is DSGVTQTPKHLITATGQRVTLRCSPRSGDLSVYWYQQSLDQGLQFLIQYYNGEERAKGNILERFSAQQFPDLHSELNLSSLELGDSALYFCASTPAGLSQETQYFGPGTRLLVL.

The sample holds a few counts of this clone. This chain joins TRBV14 and TRBJ1-1; D remains unclear. Trimming pared 3 bases from V and 11 bases from J, leaving 13 bases between. The CDR3 loop spans 12 amino acids. The germline V gene encodes CDR1 SGHDN and CDR2 FVKESK. CDR3 protein: CASSHSSLYAFF. CDR3 nucleotides: TGTGCCAGCAGCCATTCTAGCTTGTATGCTTTCTTT.

The chain uses TRBV6-1 and TRBJ1-1, with TRBD1 matching 7 bases. The CDR3 loop spans 12 amino acids. Germline V gene sequence: CDR1 MNHNS, CDR2 SASEGT. J gave up 10 bases and V 6 bases, and 8 bases lay outside the gene matches. The CDR3: CASSYDRAGAFF. The CDR3, as DNA: TGTGCCAGCAGCTACGACAGGGCGGGAGCTTTCTTT.

A few counts support this clone. The CDR3 here is CASSLSGQGREPLHF. The DNA of the CDR3 is TGTGCCAGCAGCCTGTCGGGACAGGGGCGGGAACCCCTCCACTTT. The J gene is TRBJ1-6, the V gene TRBV9, with 10 bases that match TRBD1. The germline V gene encodes CDR1 SGDLS and CDR2 YYNGEE. V shed 4 bases and J 12 bases; nucleotides not matched to a gene: 10. The CDR3 runs to 15 residues.

The genes are TRBV2 and TRBJ1-5; D is unclear. The CDR3 runs to 15 residues. Germline V gene lookup returns CDR1 SNHLY and CDR2 FYNNEI. V lost 8 bases, J lost 2 bases, and 16 bases lay in between. CDR3 nucleotides: TGTGCCAGCGGAGGGCGGAGAGTAGGCAATCAGCCCCAGCATTTT. Amino acid sequence: CASGGRRVGNQPQHF.

There are many counts of this clone. The same CDR3 can be traced to other DNA sequences in this sample. This chain connects TRBV7-9 to TRBJ1-2, with D uncertain. CDR3 size: 13 residues. The germline V gene encodes CDR1 SEHNR and CDR2 FQNEAQ (reference sequence). Trimming shortened V by 1 base and J by 4 bases, and 7 bases separated the two germline ends. CDR3 region: CASSLDSSYGYTF. The CDR3 DNA is TGTGCCAGCAGCTTAGACAGCTCCTATGGCTACACCTTC.

This clone occurred a few times. The V and J genes are TRBV29-1 and TRBJ2-4; 12 nucleotides match TRBD2. CDR1 is SQVTM, CDR2 ANQGSEA, per germline. The CDR3 totals 15 residues. V trimming: 4 bases; J trimming: 9 bases; junction bases outside the gene matches: 10. This CDR3 is CSVGASGGGLSIQYF. In DNA, the CDR3 is TGCAGCGTTGGGGCTAGCGGGGGGGGGCTAAGCATTCAGTACTTC.

The genes are TRBV29-1 and TRBJ2-3, with D possibly matching TRBD2 (5 bases). The CDR3 contains 14 residues. Germline assignment: CDR1 SQVTM and CDR2 ANQGSEA. Trimming left V 0 bases short and J 0 bases short, with 7 bases between. CDR3 bases: TGCAGCGTTGAAGATCGGACTAGCACAGATACGCAGTATTTT. It codes for CSVEDRTSTDTQYF.

The chain couples TRBV2 to TRBJ2-7, with TRBD1 as a possible D gene (5 bases). V lost 2 bases and J 2 bases, leaving 10 bases between the germline ends. CDR1 is SNHLY and CDR2 is FYNNEI in the germline V gene. The CDR3 runs to 14 residues. The CDR3 sequence is CASSEKVTAYEQYF. The CDR3 DNA reads as TGTGCCAGCAGTGAAAAAGTGACAGCCTACGAGCAGTACTTC.

The chain uses TRBV6-4 and TRBJ2-3; D may be TRBD2 (5 bases). CDR3 length equals 16 residues. With 6 bases removed from V and 0 bases from J, the gap between germline ends came to 16 bases. Germline values: CDR1 MRHNA, CDR2 SNTAGT. The CDR3, as DNA: TGTGCCAGCAGACGGGAAGGATCGATTAGCACAGATACGCAGTATTTT. This translates into CASRREGSISTDTQYF.

The table lists this clone with a few counts. CDR3: CASSAGTSGYNEQFF. For the CDR3, the DNA is TGCGCCAGCAGCGCTGGGACTAGCGGTTACAATGAGCAGTTCTTC. The V and J genes are TRBV5-1 and TRBJ2-1; 11 bases are shared with TRBD2. There are 15 residues in the CDR3. V lost 4 bases, J lost 4 bases, and 4 bases stayed unmatched. CDR1 SGHRS and CDR2 YFSETQ come from the germline V gene.

The chain joins TRBV4-1 to TRBJ2-3, with unresolved D. The germline CDR1 and CDR2 sequences are MGHRA and YSYEKL. Trimming took 0 bases from V and 4 from J, leaving 14 bases between them. The CDR3 runs 16 residues. CDR3 bases: TGCGCCAGCAGCCAAGATTGGAGTCTGCTCGCAGATACGCAGTATTTT. It translates to CASSQDWSLLADTQYF.

The chain carries TRBV27 and TRBJ2-7, with D perhaps matching TRBD2 (5 bases). The CDR3 contains 14 residues. CDR1 and CDR2 from the germline V gene are MNHEY and SMNVEV (reference sequence). V was pared by 1 base and J by 6 bases, with 13 bases between. CDR3 sequence (DNA): TGTGCCAGCAGTTTATTCGGCCAGGCGGGCGAGCAGTACTTC. Translating it yields CASSLFGQAGEQYF.

The CDR3 DNA is TGCAGCGTGGCCCGGGACTCGGGTTCACCCCTCCACTTT. Amino acid sequence: CSVARDSGSPLHF. The chain has TRBV29-1 and TRBJ1-6, with D possibly TRBD1 on 5 matching bases. The germline V gene has CDR1 SQVTM and CDR2 ANQGSEA. This CDR3 has 13 residues. The germline V and J ends were trimmed by 6 bases and 9 bases, with 15 bases remaining between them.

This clone was seen more than once but under ten times. The chain carries TRBV19 and TRBJ1-3; D not certain. The germline V and J ends were trimmed by 3 bases and 8 bases, with 5 bases remaining between them. CDR1 LNHDA and CDR2 SQIVND come from the germline V gene (reference sequence). The CDR3 extends over 11 amino acids. Here the CDR3 reads CASSIGHTIYF. CDR3 coding DNA: TGTGCCAGTAGTATTGGGCACACCATATATTTT.

The CDR3 spells CASSRGWGGSNQPQHF. CDR3 DNA sequence: TGTGCCAGCAGCCGTGGTTGGGGGGGGAGCAATCAGCCCCAGCATTTT. V is TRBV6-6 and J is TRBJ1-5, with D possibly being TRBD1 (5 bases). The CDR3 length is 16 residues. Germline V gene lookup returns CDR1 MNHNY and CDR2 SVGAGI (reference sequence). The V end lost 6 bases, the J end lost 1 base, and 16 bases lay between the germline ends.

Only a few counts were recorded for this clone. The chain recombines TRBV19 with TRBJ1-4; no definite D call. The germline gives CDR1 LNHDA, CDR2 SQIVND (reference sequence). The ends were cut back, 5 bases at V and 7 bases at J, with 14 bases in the middle. The CDR3 loop spans 14 amino acids. CDR3 in amino acids: CASSVTLRSEKLFF. CDR3 DNA: TGTGCCAGTAGTGTGACACTTCGCTCTGAAAAACTGTTTTTT.

This clone was seen only a few times. The V gene is TRBV25-1, the J gene TRBJ2-1; tentative D call: TRBD2 (6 bases). V was clipped by 3 bases and J by 7 bases, with 16 bases between them. Germline-derived CDR1 and CDR2 are MGHDK and SYGVNS. The CDR3 has 15 residues. Here the CDR3 reads CASSESGLRGNEQFF. The CDR3 region has the DNA TGTGCCAGCAGTGAGTCGGGACTCCGCGGGAATGAGCAGTTCTTC.

The rearrangement links TRBV7-2 to TRBJ2-5; TRBD1 matches 7 bases. Germline CDR1 SGHTA, CDR2 FQGNSA. Losses at the gene ends were 7 bases for V and 1 base for J; bases not matched to a gene: 3. This CDR3 is built from 13 residues. CDR3 region: CASTRDSQETQYF. The CDR3 coding sequence is TGTGCCAGCACAAGGGACAGCCAAGAGACCCAGTACTTC.

The chain carries TRBV6-5 and TRBJ1-3; the D is unclear. Germline values: CDR1 MNHEY, CDR2 SVGAGI. V lost 2 bases and J 0 bases, leaving 8 bases between the germline ends. This CDR3 contains 15 residues. The CDR3 DNA reads TGTGCCAGCAGTTACACGGGAATCTCTGGAAACACCATATATTTT. It is translated as CASSYTGISGNTIYF.

The rearrangement uses TRBV10-1 and TRBJ2-1, with TRBD2 matching over 13 bases. The V gene's germline CDR1 is WNHNN and CDR2 SYGVQD (reference sequence). After removal of 4 bases from V and 7 bases from J, the junction contained 4 bases not matched to a gene. The CDR3 sequence is 15 residues long. In DNA form, the CDR3 reads TGCGCCAGCAGTGGACTAGCGGGGGGTCGAAATGAGCAGTTCTTC. It specifies CASSGLAGGRNEQFF.

This clone was seen only a few times. The V gene is TRBV19, the J gene TRBJ2-1; a weak D match, TRBD2 (7 bases). This CDR3 is 15 amino acids long. Deletions cut 9 bases from V and 2 bases from J, with 17 bases between. Germline V gene lookup returns CDR1 LNHDA and CDR2 SQIVND (reference sequence). The CDR3 bases are TGTGCCAGCCTAAAGGCGGGGGCCGCCTACAATGAGCAGTTCTTC. Residues: CASLKAGAAYNEQFF.

This sequence joins TRBV5-1 and TRBJ2-3, with D possibly matching TRBD2 (6 bases). Trimming removed 1 base from V and 2 bases from J, with 8 bases in between. Germline CDR1 and CDR2: SGHRS and YFSETQ. The CDR3 spans 14 residues. The CDR3: CASSLRTNTDTQYF. The DNA for the CDR3 is TGCGCCAGCAGCTTGAGGACTAACACAGATACGCAGTATTTT.

This clone occurred a few times. The chain joins TRBV5-1 to TRBJ2-3; 11 nucleotides match TRBD2. CDR3 length equals 16 residues. Per the germline V gene, CDR1 is SGHRS and CDR2 is YFSETQ. Germline trimming cut 4 bases from V and 0 bases from J; bases unmatched to any gene: 4. In DNA form, the CDR3 reads TGCGCCAGCAGCAGGGGACTAGCGGAAAGCACAGATACGCAGTATTTT. It codes for CASSRGLAESTDTQYF.